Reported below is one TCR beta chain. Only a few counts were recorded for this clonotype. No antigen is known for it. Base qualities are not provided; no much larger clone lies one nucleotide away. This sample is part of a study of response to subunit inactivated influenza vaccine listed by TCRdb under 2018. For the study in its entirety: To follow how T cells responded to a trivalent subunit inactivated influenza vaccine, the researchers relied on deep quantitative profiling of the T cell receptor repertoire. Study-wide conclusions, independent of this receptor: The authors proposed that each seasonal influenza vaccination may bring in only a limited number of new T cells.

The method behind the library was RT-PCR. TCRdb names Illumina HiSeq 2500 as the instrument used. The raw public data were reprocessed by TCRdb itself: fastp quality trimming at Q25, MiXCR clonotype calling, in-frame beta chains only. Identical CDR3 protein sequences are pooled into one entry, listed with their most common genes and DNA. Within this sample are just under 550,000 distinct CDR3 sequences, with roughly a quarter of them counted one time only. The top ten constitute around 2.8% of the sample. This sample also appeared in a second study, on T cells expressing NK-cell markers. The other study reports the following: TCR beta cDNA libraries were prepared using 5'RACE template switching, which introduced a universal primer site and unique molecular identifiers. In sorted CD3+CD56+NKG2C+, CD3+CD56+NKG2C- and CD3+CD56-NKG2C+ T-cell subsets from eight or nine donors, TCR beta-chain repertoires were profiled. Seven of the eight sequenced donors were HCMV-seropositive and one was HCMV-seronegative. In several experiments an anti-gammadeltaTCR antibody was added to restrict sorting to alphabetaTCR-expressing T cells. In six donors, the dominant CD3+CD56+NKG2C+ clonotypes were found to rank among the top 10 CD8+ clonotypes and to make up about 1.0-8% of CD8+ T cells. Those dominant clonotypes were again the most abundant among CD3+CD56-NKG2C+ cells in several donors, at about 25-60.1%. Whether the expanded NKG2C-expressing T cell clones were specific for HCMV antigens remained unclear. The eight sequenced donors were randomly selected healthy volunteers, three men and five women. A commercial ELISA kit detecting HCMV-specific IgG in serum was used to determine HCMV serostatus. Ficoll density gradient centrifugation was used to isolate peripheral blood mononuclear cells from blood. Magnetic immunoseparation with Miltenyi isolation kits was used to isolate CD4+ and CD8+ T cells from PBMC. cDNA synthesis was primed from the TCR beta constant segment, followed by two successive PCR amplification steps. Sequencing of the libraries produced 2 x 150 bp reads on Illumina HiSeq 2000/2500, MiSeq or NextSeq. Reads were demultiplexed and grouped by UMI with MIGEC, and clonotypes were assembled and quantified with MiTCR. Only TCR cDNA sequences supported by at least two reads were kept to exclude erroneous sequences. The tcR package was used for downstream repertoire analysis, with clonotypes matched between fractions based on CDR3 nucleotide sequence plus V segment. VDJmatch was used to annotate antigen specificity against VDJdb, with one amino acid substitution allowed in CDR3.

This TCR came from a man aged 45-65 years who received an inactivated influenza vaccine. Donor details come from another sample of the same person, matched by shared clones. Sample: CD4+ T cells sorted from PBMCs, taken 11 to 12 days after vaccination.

The sequenced DNA: TGTGCCTGGAGTGTACGGCTACTCCCCTACAATGAGCAGTTCTTC. It translates as CAWSVRLLPYNEQFF. The rearranged segments are TRBV30 and TRBJ2-1; no D gene call is confident. Reading from cysteine to phenylalanine, the CDR3 counts 15 amino acids. This entry keeps only the CDR3 DNA: 45 bases, framed from base 1. V is reduced by 0 bases and J by 2 bases, leaving a spacing of 11 bases between them. For CDR1 and CDR2, the germline V gene (reference sequence) lists GTSNPN and SVGIG.